A single TCR beta chain is shown here with its context. No antigen is known for it. TCRdb's copy holds only in-frame clones and misses some; the assay was immunoSEQ multiplex PCR. There are 100,000 to 150,000 clones in the sample; under 90% occur only once, and about 3% lies in the top ten. This sample is part of a study of cytomegalovirus exposure and HLA in healthy donors. Notes on the study in general: Reported results showed that the classifier diagnosed cytomegalovirus status with high specificity and sensitivity.

The V segment lost 0 bases and the J segment 9 bases; nucleotides outside the gene matches: 15. The CDR3 is 16 residues long. Germline CDR1 is SQVTM and CDR2 is ANQGSEA. Sequencing was carried out using PBMCs. The chain carries TRBV29-1 and TRBJ2-3; 7 nucleotides line up with TRBD2. The clonotype comes from a man aged 25 to 45 in good health and CMV-seronegative. CDR3 region: CSVEDPSRGKARTQYF. The CDR3 nucleotides read TGCAGCGTTGAAGATCCCTCGCGGGGGAAAGCGCGGACGCAGTATTTT.